This T cell receptor (beta chain) was captured in a study of shared clonotypes between healthy human individuals. In this sample, this clone turned up once. Germline-derived CDR1 and CDR2 are SGHNT and YYREEE (reference sequence). The CDR3 runs 14 residues. V trimming: 7 bases; J trimming: 3 bases; junction bases outside the gene matches: 5. TCRdb's table, derived via immunoSEQ multiplex PCR, lists solely in-frame clones and lacks some. The profile shows fewer than 1.8 million clones, approximately 98.5% of them singletons. The sequence derives from a man aged 25 to 40 in good health. The chain recombines TRBV5-4 with TRBJ2-5, with 11 bases that match TRBD2. Sequenced input: naive CD4+ T cells sorted from blood. Subset denoted: CD45RA+ positively selected. CDR3 sequence reads: CASYLAGGEETQYF. CDR3 sequence (DNA): TGTGCCAGCTACCTAGCGGGAGGAGAAGAGACCCAGTACTTC.